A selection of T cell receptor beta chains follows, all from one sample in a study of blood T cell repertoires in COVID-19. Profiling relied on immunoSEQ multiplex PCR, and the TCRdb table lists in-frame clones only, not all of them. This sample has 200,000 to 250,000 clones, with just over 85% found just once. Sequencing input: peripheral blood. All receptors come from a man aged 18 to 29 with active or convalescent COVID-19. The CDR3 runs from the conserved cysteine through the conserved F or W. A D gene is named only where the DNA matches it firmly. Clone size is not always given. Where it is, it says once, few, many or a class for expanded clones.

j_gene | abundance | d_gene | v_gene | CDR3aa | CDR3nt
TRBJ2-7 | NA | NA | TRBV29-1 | CSAKINYEQYF | TGCAGCGCGAAAATCAACTACGAGCAGTACTTC
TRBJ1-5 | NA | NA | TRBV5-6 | CASSFGRGVGYQPQHF | TGTGCCAGCAGCTTCGGTCGGGGGGTGGGGTATCAGCCCCAGCATTTT
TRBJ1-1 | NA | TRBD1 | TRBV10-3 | CAISGARGKNTEAFF | TGTGCCATCAGCGGAGCCAGGGGGAAGAACACTGAAGCTTTCTTT
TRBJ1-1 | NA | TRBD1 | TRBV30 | CAWSPTGGTEAFF | TGTGCCTGGAGTCCGACAGGGGGGACTGAAGCTTTCTTT
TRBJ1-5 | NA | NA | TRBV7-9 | CASSLDANQPQHF | TGTGCCAGCAGCTTAGATGCGAATCAGCCCCAGCATTTT
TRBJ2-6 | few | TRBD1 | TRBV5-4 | CASSARLRTGGFGANVLTF | TGTGCCAGCAGCGCTAGGCTCCGGACAGGGGGCTTTGGGGCCAACGTCCTGACTTTC
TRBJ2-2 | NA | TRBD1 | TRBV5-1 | CASSLGRTGWTGELFF | TGCGCCAGCAGCTTGGGGAGGACAGGGTGGACCGGGGAGCTGTTTTTT
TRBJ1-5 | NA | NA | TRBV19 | CASSIYSRGPSTNQPQHF | TGTGCCAGTAGTATTTATTCTCGAGGGCCGTCCACCAATCAGCCCCAGCATTTT
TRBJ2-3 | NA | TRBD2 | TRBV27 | CASRKTGTSGTRGTDTQYF | TGTGCCAGCAGGAAAACCGGGACTAGCGGGACCCGGGGTACAGATACGCAGTATTTT
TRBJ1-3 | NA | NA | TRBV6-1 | CASSDRAGNTIYF | TGTGCCAGCAGTGACAGGGCTGGAAACACCATATATTTT
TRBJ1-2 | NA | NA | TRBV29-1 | CSAPEGNYGYTF | TGCAGCGCCCCCGAGGGTAACTATGGCTACACCTTC
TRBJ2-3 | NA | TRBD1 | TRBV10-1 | CASKGDSSTDTQYF | TGCGCCAGCAAGGGGGACAGTAGCACAGATACGCAGTATTTT
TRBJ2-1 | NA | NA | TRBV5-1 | CASSLEASLYEQFF | TGCGCCAGCAGCTTGGAGGCTAGCTTATACGAGCAGTTCTTC
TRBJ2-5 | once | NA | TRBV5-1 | CASSPGGRETQYF | TGCGCCAGCAGCCCCGGGGGGCGAGAGACCCAGTACTTC
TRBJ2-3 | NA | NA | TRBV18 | CASSPGLATDTQYF | TGTGCCAGCTCACCGGGGTTAGCGACAGATACGCAGTATTTT
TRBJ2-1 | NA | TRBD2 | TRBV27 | CASRREAWSNEQFF | TGTGCCAGCCGGCGGGAGGCCTGGAGCAATGAGCAGTTCTTC
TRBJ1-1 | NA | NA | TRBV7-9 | CASRDTRNTEAFF | TGTGCCAGCAGGGACACAAGGAACACTGAAGCTTTCTTT
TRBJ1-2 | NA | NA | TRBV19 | CASSPFGVDGYTF | TGTGCCAGTAGTCCCTTCGGGGTGGATGGCTACACCTTC
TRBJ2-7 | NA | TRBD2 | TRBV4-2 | CASSQGSSGSHEQYF | TGTGCCAGCAGCCAAGGCAGTAGCGGGAGCCACGAGCAGTACTTC
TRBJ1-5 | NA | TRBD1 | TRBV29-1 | CSARTGSSNQPQHF | TGCAGCGCTCGGACAGGGAGTAGCAATCAGCCCCAGCATTTT
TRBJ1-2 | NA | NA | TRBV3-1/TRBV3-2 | CASSQDLTGNGYTF | TGTGCCAGCAGCCAAGATCTCACAGGGAATGGCTACACCTTC
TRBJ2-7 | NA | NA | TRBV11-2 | CASSFQPGSPYEQYF | TGTGCCAGCAGCTTTCAACCGGGATCCCCCTACGAGCAGTACTTC
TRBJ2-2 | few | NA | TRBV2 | CASSGPLRRGTGELFF | TGTGCCAGCAGCGGACCTCTAAGGCGCGGGACCGGGGAGCTGTTTTTT
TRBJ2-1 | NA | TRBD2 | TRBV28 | CASSAPGLAGEDEQFF | TGTGCCAGCAGTGCACCGGGACTAGCGGGAGAAGATGAGCAGTTCTTC
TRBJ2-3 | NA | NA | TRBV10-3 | CAISGGQGTPSTDTQYF | TGTGCCATCAGTGGGGGGCAGGGGACCCCTAGCACAGATACGCAGTATTTT
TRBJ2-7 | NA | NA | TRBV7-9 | CASSQGGKAEEQYF | TGTGCCAGCAGCCAAGGGGGAAAGGCGGAAGAGCAGTACTTC
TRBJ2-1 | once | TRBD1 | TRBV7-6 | CASSPPTGPYNEQFF | TGTGCCAGCAGCCCTCCGACAGGGCCCTACAATGAGCAGTTCTTC
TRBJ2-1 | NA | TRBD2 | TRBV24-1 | CATSDSPGLADNEQFF | TGTGCCACCAGTGATTCCCCGGGACTAGCGGACAATGAGCAGTTCTTC
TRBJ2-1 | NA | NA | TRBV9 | CASSGTVTGGEFF | TGTGCCAGCAGCGGAACAGTTACAGGGGGGGAGTTCTTC
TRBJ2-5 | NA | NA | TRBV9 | CASSVGVREETQYF | TGTGCCAGCAGCGTAGGGGTTCGGGAAGAGACCCAGTACTTC
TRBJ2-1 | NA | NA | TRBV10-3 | CAIASWEAPGNEQFF | TGTGCCATAGCGTCGTGGGAGGCCCCTGGGAATGAGCAGTTCTTC
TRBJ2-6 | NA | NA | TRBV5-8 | CASSFPGVGANVLTF | TGTGCCAGCAGCTTTCCGGGGGTGGGGGCCAACGTCCTGACTTTC
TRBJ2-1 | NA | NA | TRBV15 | CATSRDSGMDSNEQFF | TGTGCCACCAGCAGAGATTCGGGGATGGATTCGAATGAGCAGTTCTTC
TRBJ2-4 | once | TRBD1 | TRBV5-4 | CASSLTGGGTKNIQYF | TGTGCCAGCAGCTTGACAGGGGGCGGGACTAAAAACATTCAGTACTTC
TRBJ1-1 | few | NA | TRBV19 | CASNTERGGTEAFF | TGTGCCAGTAACACAGAAAGGGGTGGGACTGAAGCTTTCTTT
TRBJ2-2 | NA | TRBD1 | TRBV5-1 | CASSVGYTLGQGNTGELFF | TGCGCCAGCAGCGTCGGCTATACACTGGGACAGGGGAACACCGGGGAGCTGTTTTTT
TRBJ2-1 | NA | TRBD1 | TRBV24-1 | CATSRQGASYNEQFF | TGTGCCACCAGTCGACAGGGGGCATCCTACAATGAGCAGTTCTTC
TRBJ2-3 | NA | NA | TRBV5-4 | CASSDSPERGRDTQYF | TGTGCCAGCAGCGACTCTCCGGAGCGAGGGAGAGATACGCAGTATTTT
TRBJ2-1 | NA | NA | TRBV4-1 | CASSQGFGQSNEQFF | TGCGCCAGCAGCCAAGGATTCGGACAGTCCAATGAGCAGTTCTTC
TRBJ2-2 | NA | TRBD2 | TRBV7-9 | CASSPQSGRVPGELFF | TGTGCCAGCAGCCCCCAGAGCGGGAGGGTGCCCGGGGAACTGTTTTTT
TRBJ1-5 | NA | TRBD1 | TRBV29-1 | CSVGVQGSGQPQHF | TGCAGCGTTGGGGTACAGGGGTCGGGACAGCCCCAGCATTTT
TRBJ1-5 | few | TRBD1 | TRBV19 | CASSVQGAGNQPQHF | TGTGCCAGTAGTGTACAGGGGGCAGGCAATCAGCCCCAGCATTTT
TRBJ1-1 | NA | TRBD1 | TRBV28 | CASSTAGTENTEAFF | TGTGCCAGCAGCACCGCCGGGACAGAAAACACTGAAGCTTTCTTT
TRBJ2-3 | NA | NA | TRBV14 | CASSLRVSAVADTQYF | TGTGCCAGCAGCCTCCGGGTGTCGGCTGTGGCAGATACGCAGTATTTT
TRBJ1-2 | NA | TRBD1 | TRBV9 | CASSLDPTGTGWNGYTF | TGTGCCAGCAGCCTCGACCCCACCGGGACAGGGTGGAATGGCTACACCTTC
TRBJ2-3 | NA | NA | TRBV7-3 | CASSLFGGATDTQYF | TGTGCCAGCAGCTTATTTGGCGGAGCCACAGATACGCAGTATTTT
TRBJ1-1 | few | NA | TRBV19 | CASSINFEAFF | TGTGCCAGTAGTATAAACTTTGAAGCTTTCTTT